These 18 T cell receptor beta chains were sequenced from one sample in a study of blood T cell repertoires in COVID-19. Measured with immunoSEQ multiplex PCR; TCRdb has only the in-frame clones, and not every one. The table includes over 150,000 clones, roughly 79% detected once. Sample: peripheral blood. Every receptor here comes from a woman aged 80 or over with COVID-19, enrolled during active disease.

V usage is TRBV9 and J usage is TRBJ2-2, with a weak D call TRBD1 (7 bases). V was trimmed by 5 bases and J by 0 bases, leaving 17 bases between them. Germline V gene sequence: CDR1 SGDLS, CDR2 YYNGEE. The CDR3 contains 17 residues. CDR3 bases: TGTGCCAGCAGTGAGACAGGGACTTGGGCGAACACCGGGGAGCTGTTTTTT. This translates into CASSETGTWANTGELFF.

This CDR3 is CSAAGVGQFF. The CDR3 DNA reads as TGCAGTGCTGCGGGAGTGGGGCAGTTCTTC. The V gene is TRBV20-1, the J gene TRBJ2-1; 7 nucleotides line up with TRBD2. CDR1 and CDR2 (germline): DFQATT, SNEGSKA (reference sequence). J was trimmed by 12 bases and V by 5 bases; bases with no gene match: 4. CDR3 size: 10 residues.

V gene TRBV11-2 combines with J gene TRBJ2-1, with D tentatively TRBD1 (5 bases). Germline assignment: CDR1 SGHAT and CDR2 FQNNGV. The CDR3 extends over 17 amino acids. V gave up 4 bases and J gave up 8 bases, with 24 bases separating them. The CDR3 DNA sequence: TGTGCCAGCAGCTCTCTACCCTGGGGCCAGGATTGGCATGAGCAGTTCTTC. Its translation is CASSSLPWGQDWHEQFF. Variable domain in full (rest from reference TRBV11-2 and TRBJ2-1): EAGVAQSPRYKIIEKRQSVAFWCNPISGHATLYWYQQILGQGPKLLIQFQNNGVVDDSQLPKDRFSAERLKGVDSTLKIQPAKLEDSAVYLCASSSLPWGQDWHEQFFGPGTRLTVL.

This chain links TRBV28 with TRBJ2-7; 9 bases map to TRBD1. The V gene end was trimmed by 5 bases and the J gene end by 4 bases; junction bases not matched to a gene: 6. CDR1 and CDR2 from the germline V gene are MDHEN and SYDVKM. The CDR3 is 14 residues long. The CDR3: CASSPGTGKYEQYF. The DNA of the CDR3 is TGTGCCAGCAGTCCCGGGACAGGGAAGTACGAGCAGTACTTC. The full variable domain, completed using reference TRBV28 and TRBJ2-7, is DVKVTQSSRYLVKRTGEKVFLECVQDMDHENMFWYRQDPGLGLRLIYFSYDVKMKEKGDIPEGYSVSREKKERFSLILESASTNQTSMYLCASSPGTGKYEQYFGPGTRLTVT.

Only one count was recorded for this clone. The chain employs TRBV28 and TRBJ2-7; 11 bases match TRBD1. The junction had 5 bases not matched to a gene; V was cut back by 6 bases and J by 4 bases. This CDR3 is 14 amino acids long. CDR1 and CDR2 from the germline V gene are MDHEN and SYDVKM. The CDR3 region has the DNA TGTGCCAGCAGGGTGGGACAGGGGGTATACGAGCAGTACTTC. Its protein product is CASRVGQGVYEQYF. Drawing the rest from reference TRBV28 and TRBJ2-7, the complete variable domain is DVKVTQSSRYLVKRTGEKVFLECVQDMDHENMFWYRQDPGLGLRLIYFSYDVKMKEKGDIPEGYSVSREKKERFSLILESASTNQTSMYLCASRVGQGVYEQYFGPGTRLTVT.

This clone was seen more than once but under ten times. The gene calls are TRBV9 and TRBJ2-7; a weak D match, TRBD2 (5 bases). The germline V gene has CDR1 SGDLS and CDR2 YYNGEE. V was clipped by 7 bases and J by 0 bases, with 5 bases between them. The CDR3 covers 11 residues. CDR3 in DNA: TGTGCCAGCGGGAGCTCCTACGAGCAGTACTTC. This gives the protein CASGSSYEQYF.

V usage is TRBV11-2 and J usage is TRBJ2-3, with TRBD1 as a possible D gene (6 bases). CDR1 is SGHAT and CDR2 is FQNNGV in the germline V gene. The V end lost 1 base, the J end lost 3 bases, and 14 bases lay between the germline ends. This CDR3 is built from 16 residues. The CDR3 loop reads CASSLGGQPRTDTQYF. CDR3 bases: TGTGCCAGCAGCTTAGGGGGGCAACCACGGACAGATACGCAGTATTTT.

The chain uses TRBV7-2 and TRBJ1-3, with D unclear. Trimming took off 1 base at V and 0 bases at J, with 7 bases between the two ends. The CDR3 is 15 residues long. CDR1 is SGHTA and CDR2 is FQGNSA in the germline V gene. CDR3 nucleotide sequence: TGTGCCAGCAGCTTAGTCAAGAGCTCTGGAAACACCATATATTTT. The encoded protein is CASSLVKSSGNTIYF.

The rearrangement links TRBV10-3 to TRBJ1-2; possibly TRBD1 for D (6 bases). V was pared by 10 bases and J by 7 bases, with 22 bases between. This CDR3 comprises 14 residues. Germline CDR1 is ENHRY and CDR2 is SYGVKD. DNA for the CDR3: TGTGCCACCGGAGGGGGGGGTTTGTTCGCTGGCTACACCTTC. Protein sequence: CATGGGGLFAGYTF.

The gene calls are TRBV6-2 or TRBV6-3 and TRBJ2-7; 7 nucleotides agree with TRBD2. With 5 bases clipped from V and 2 bases from J, the junction kept 6 bases outside the gene matches. This CDR3 region has 14 residues. In germline, CDR1 is MNHEY, CDR2 SVGEGT. The CDR3 DNA is TGTGCCAGCAGTCGTAGCGGGTTTACCTACGAGCAGTACTTC. This gives the protein CASSRSGFTYEQYF.

About this clone: The junction departs from germline at one end; a sequencing error may be responsible. The chain links TRBV7-8 to TRBJ1-2, with no clear D. In germline, CDR1 is SGHVS, CDR2 FQNEAQ. The CDR3 has 10 amino acids. CDR3 sequence reads: CASSFTREFF. The CDR3 DNA follows: TGTGCCAGCAGCTTCACGAGAGAGTTCTTC.

The chain uses TRBV29-1 and TRBJ2-1; TRBD1 is a possible D gene (6 bases). Germline lookup yields CDR1 SQVTM and CDR2 ANQGSEA. The ends were cut back, 3 bases at V and 8 bases at J, with 14 bases in the middle. The CDR3 totals 13 residues. CDR3 in DNA: TGCAGCGTTGAGCGTCCCCCAGGGGATGAGCAGTTCTTC. It yields the protein CSVERPPGDEQFF.

J is TRBJ2-7 and V is TRBV5-4, with a possible D match to TRBD2 (6 bases). Trimming cost V 2 bases and J 5 bases, with 17 bases left between them. Germline V gene lookup returns CDR1 SGHNT and CDR2 YYREEE (reference sequence). This CDR3 is 15 amino acids long. The chain's CDR3 is CASSLYGSRFDEQYF. CDR3 DNA: TGTGCCAGCAGCTTATACGGGAGTCGGTTCGACGAGCAGTACTTC.

The rearrangement uses TRBV20-1 and TRBJ2-5; tentatively, D is TRBD1 (6 bases). Germline lookup yields CDR1 DFQATT and CDR2 SNEGSKA (reference sequence). V was clipped by 5 bases and J by 7 bases, with 8 bases between them. The CDR3 has 10 amino acids. CDR3 region: CSAAGATQYF. DNA for the CDR3: TGCAGTGCTGCAGGGGCGACCCAGTACTTC.

CDR3 in DNA: TGTGCCAGCAACTTAACCGGGATAGACAATCAGCCCCAGCATTTT. The encoded protein is CASNLTGIDNQPQHF. V usage is TRBV3-1 (or the pseudogene TRBV3-2) and J usage is TRBJ1-5; D remains unclear. The CDR3 loop spans 15 amino acids. V was trimmed by 7 bases and J by 3 bases, leaving 16 bases between them. Germline V gene data show CDR1 as LGHDT and CDR2 as YNNKEL (reference sequence).

The V call is TRBV3-1 (or the pseudogene TRBV3-2), the J call TRBJ1-5, with D unclear. CDR1 LGHDT and CDR2 YNNKEL come from the germline V gene (reference sequence). The CDR3 sequence is 13 residues long. V gave up 4 bases and J gave up 10 bases, with 14 bases separating them. CDR3 nucleotide sequence: TGTGCCAGCAGCCCTCCGACTGGAGTACCCCAGCATTTT. Translated, it gives CASSPPTGVPQHF.

The chain has TRBV4-2 and TRBJ1-2; D is uncertain. This CDR3 comprises 15 residues. V dropped 0 bases and J dropped 0 bases, with 8 bases sitting between them. The germline V gene has CDR1 LGHNA and CDR2 YNFKEQ. CDR3 region: CASSQDDTSNYGYTF. Here the CDR3 DNA reads TGTGCCAGCAGCCAAGATGACACGTCTAACTATGGCTACACCTTC.

The chain joins TRBV7-3 to TRBJ2-3; D not resolved. CDR1 and CDR2 from the germline V gene are SGHTA and FQGTGA. This CDR3 region has 16 residues. V lost 2 bases, J lost 2 bases, and 14 bases lay in between. CDR3: CASSLSADPSTDTQYF. CDR3 bases: TGTGCCAGCAGCTTATCCGCGGATCCTTCCACAGATACGCAGTATTTT.